Sequencing of this T cell receptor beta chain was carried out in a study of naive and memory T cell subsets. General observations from the study: In naive cells, over 85% of TCR sequences were seen only once. Each distinct alpha or beta sequence counts as one clonotype. Naive and memory subsets had different power law exponents for TCR abundance. A few larger clonotypes appeared in naive repertoires, especially CD8, possibly memory cells re-expressing CD45RA.

Four subsets defined by CD45RA and CD27 were sorted after CD3, CD4, CD8 and live/dead staining. An equimolar mix of two oligonucleotides served as the beta constant-region primer for TRBC1 and TRBC2. The ligated cDNA underwent four PCR rounds using SP2 and nested alpha and beta constant-region primers. One entry per CDR3 protein, called by TCRdb with MiXCR from the UMI-ligation and nested PCR reads. The data show roughly 100,000 distinct CDR3 sequences, about 11% seen once. CDR1 and CDR2 (germline): DFQATT, SNEGSKA (reference sequence). This CDR3 has 14 amino acids. On this clonotype: As yet, its antigen is unknown.

The source is a human donor in good health. The sequencing input was naive CD4+ T cells from blood. This sequence joins TRBV20-1 and TRBJ1-1, with D possibly TRBD1 on 5 matching bases. The CDR3 protein is CRAGVDTQSTEAFF. CDR3 coding DNA: TGCAGAGCCGGGGTGGACACCCAGAGCACTGAAGCTTTCTTT.